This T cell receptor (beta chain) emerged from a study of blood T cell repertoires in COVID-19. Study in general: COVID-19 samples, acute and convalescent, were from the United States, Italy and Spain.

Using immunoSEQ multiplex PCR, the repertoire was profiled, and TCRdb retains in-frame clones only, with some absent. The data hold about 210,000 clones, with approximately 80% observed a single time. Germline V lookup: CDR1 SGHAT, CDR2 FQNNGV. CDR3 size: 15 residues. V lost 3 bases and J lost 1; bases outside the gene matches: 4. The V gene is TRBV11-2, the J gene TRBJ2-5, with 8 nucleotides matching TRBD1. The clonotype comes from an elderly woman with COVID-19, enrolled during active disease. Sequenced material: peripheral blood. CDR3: CASSFARGRQETQYF. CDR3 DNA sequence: TGTGCCAGCAGCTTTGCCAGGGGGCGCCAAGAGACCCAGTACTTC.